Presented here are 22 T cell receptor beta chains from one specimen sequenced in a study of CD8+CD57+ T cells in acquired aplastic anemia. Study-wide results and caveats: Relative to total CD4+ and CD8+ pools, CD8+CD57+ cells had lower diversity in patients.

Their cognate antigens are unknown. For CDR3 and TCR beta VDJ profiling, genomic DNA was the template used. Each CDR3 protein is one row after TCRdb ran MiXCR on the reads. The data contain more than 15,000 distinct CDR3 sequences, 30% to 45% of them seen just once; the ten biggest clones take up 80% to 90%. Those patients picked for sequencing had displayed CD8+CD57+ cell expansion on flow cytometry. Sample: CD8+CD57+ T cells sorted from PBMCs. Subset denoted: bead-enriched CD8+CD57+ effector memory T cells from SAA patients. Source of these receptors: a human donor with aplastic anemia.

A note on this clonotype: A much larger clone differs by one base, so this may be a read error. The rearrangement joins TRBV4-2 to TRBJ1-1; D may be TRBD1 (6 bases). Germline V gene lookup returns CDR1 LGHNA and CDR2 YNFKEQ. This CDR3 has 13 residues. The chain's CDR3 is CASRPQGNTETFF. CDR3 coding DNA: TGTGCCAGCAGGCCACAGGGTAACACTGAAACTTTCTTT.

Remarks on this clonotype: A much larger clone differs from this one at a single base, so this may be a read error. Written as DNA, the CDR3 is TGTGCCAGCAGCTTAATCGGACACGGGCAGTACTTC. Translation gives CASSLIGHGQYF. This sequence joins TRBV7-8 and TRBJ2-7, with D possibly TRBD1 on 5 matching bases. Germline V gene sequence: CDR1 SGHVS, CDR2 FQNEAQ. This CDR3 comprises 12 residues. V lost 2 bases, J lost 9 bases, and 11 bases lay in between.

About this clonotype itself: Its ends do not fully match the called genes, so a read error is possible. V is TRBV4-2 and J is TRBJ1-6; a weak D match, TRBD1 (6 bases). CDR3 length: 15 residues. Germline CDR1 and CDR2: LGHNA and YNFKEQ. CDR3 amino acids: CASSPSGGRNSPLLF. CDR3 DNA sequence: TGTGCCAGCAGCCCGTCGGGGGGCAGAAATTCACCCCTCCTCTTT.

The chain recombines TRBV20-1 with TRBJ1-6, with 9 bases matching TRBD1. V was pared by 0 bases and J by 8 bases, with 8 bases of the junction left unmatched. The CDR3 contains 16 residues. Germline V gives CDR1 DFQATT, CDR2 SNEGSKA (reference sequence). CDR3 amino acids: CSARDALWTGDSPLHF. The CDR3 nucleotides are TGCAGTGCTAGAGATGCCCTATGGACAGGGGATTCACCCCTCCACTTT.

This clonotype was seen ten or more times. This chain links TRBV24-1 with TRBJ2-1; D remains ambiguous. Trimming removed 4 bases at V and 8 bases at J, with 5 bases between. The CDR3 runs to 11 residues. From germline, CDR1 is KGHDR and CDR2 SFDVKD. CDR3 region: CATSDIHEQFF. CDR3 bases: TGTGCCACCAGTGACATCCATGAGCAGTTCTTC.

V gene TRBV2 combines with J gene TRBJ1-1; no clear D. Between the trimmed V and J ends, which lost 10 bases and 0 bases, there was a span of 12 bases. The CDR3 runs 13 residues. The V gene's germline CDR1 is SNHLY and CDR2 FYNNEI. The CDR3 loop is CANRELMNTEAFF. CDR3 bases: TGTGCCAACCGGGAGCTCATGAACACTGAAGCTTTCTTT. The entire variable domain, with the rest obtained from reference TRBV2 and TRBJ1-1, is as follows: EPEVTQTPSHQVTQMGQEVILRCVPISNHLYFYWYRQILGQKVEFLVSFYNNEISEKSEIFDDQFSVERPDGSNFTLKIRSTKLEDSAMYFCANRELMNTEAFFGQGTRLTVV.

This clonotype was found a few times. The rearrangement uses TRBV7-9 and TRBJ2-5; weak D call: TRBD1 (5 bases). The CDR3 is made up of 12 amino acids. V shed 8 bases and J shed 1 base, with 8 bases lying between them. Per the germline V gene, CDR1 is SEHNR and CDR2 is FQNEAQ (reference sequence). CDR3 region: CASGRAQETQYF. CDR3 coding DNA: TGTGCCAGCGGCAGGGCCCAAGAGACCCAGTACTTC.

This chain links TRBV11-2 with TRBJ2-1, with TRBD2 identical over 9 bases. Germline trimming cut 3 bases from V and 5 bases from J; bases unmatched to any gene: 8. CDR1 and CDR2 from the germline V gene are SGHAT and FQNNGV. The CDR3 runs 16 residues. DNA for the CDR3: TGTGCCAGCAGCTTTCGTGCGGGAGGGTCCAACAATGAGCAGTTCTTC. It specifies CASSFRAGGSNNEQFF.

This clonotype was seen at least ten times. The V and J genes are TRBV20-1 and TRBJ2-3; TRBD1 or TRBD2 may be the D gene (5 bases each). The CDR3 spans 15 residues. The V gene lost 0 bases and the J gene lost 0 bases, with 10 bases spanning the gap. Germline CDR1 DFQATT, CDR2 SNEGSKA (reference sequence). CDR3 DNA sequence: TGCAGTGCTAGAGATTACGAGGGGAGCACAGATACGCAGTATTTT. Its translation is CSARDYEGSTDTQYF.

The table lists this clonotype with many counts. The rearrangement uses TRBV6-5 and TRBJ1-1; a weak D match, TRBD1 (6 bases). The CDR3 covers 13 residues. Germline CDR1 reads MNHEY; CDR2 reads SVGAGI. With 2 bases removed from V and 4 bases from J, the gap between germline ends came to 8 bases. The CDR3 loop reads CASSYGQITEAFF. For the CDR3, the DNA is TGTGCCAGCAGTTACGGACAGATCACTGAAGCTTTCTTT.

The V call is TRBV24-1, the J call TRBJ2-7; 8 bases agree with TRBD2. Per the germline V gene, CDR1 is KGHDR and CDR2 is SFDVKD. The trim removed 3 bases at V and 0 bases at J, leaving 3 bases unmatched. CDR3 size: 15 residues. The CDR3 is CATSDSGRPSYEQYF. CDR3 nucleotide sequence: TGTGCCACCAGTGATAGCGGGAGACCCTCCTACGAGCAGTACTTC.

The chain links TRBV24-1 to TRBJ2-7; 7 bases agree with TRBD2. CDR1 is KGHDR and CDR2 is SFDVKD in the germline V gene. The junction had 17 bases not matched to a gene; V was cut back by 3 bases and J by 4 bases. The CDR3 is 18 amino acids. CDR3: CATSDPLTAVRGGYEQYF. In DNA form, the CDR3 reads TGTGCCACCAGTGATCCGCTGACAGCAGTCCGGGGAGGGTACGAGCAGTACTTC.

This chain uses TRBV10-2 with TRBJ1-2; tentatively, D is TRBD1 (6 bases). V was cut by 8 bases and J by 3 bases, with 16 bases left in between. There are 14 residues in the CDR3. The germline V gene has CDR1 WSHSY and CDR2 SAAADI. CDR3 region: CASSKGQIDYGYTF. The CDR3 bases are TGCGCCAGCTCCAAGGGACAAATTGACTATGGCTACACCTTC.

This clonotype was detected many times. This chain joins TRBV10-3 and TRBJ2-7; 9 nucleotides agree with TRBD1. Looked up from germline, CDR1 is ENHRY and CDR2 is SYGVKD. CDR3 length equals 14 residues. J lost 2 bases, V lost 6 bases, and 5 bases had no gene match. CDR3: CAIREQGAPYEQYF. In DNA, the CDR3 is TGTGCCATCAGGGAACAGGGGGCGCCCTACGAGCAGTACTTC.

This clonotype was seen ten or more times. V gene TRBV6-1 combines with J gene TRBJ1-1; D is ambiguous. The CDR3 has 15 amino acids. CDR1 is MNHNS and CDR2 is SASEGT in the germline V gene. Trimming left V 2 bases short and J 0 bases short, with 10 bases between. The CDR3 region is CASSELWVMNTEAFF. CDR3 bases: TGTGCCAGCAGTGAATTATGGGTGATGAACACTGAAGCTTTCTTT.

CDR3 amino acids: CASSSSSGGRHKEQYV. The CDR3 region has the DNA TGTGCCAGCAGCTCAAGCTCGGGGGGGCGACACAAAGAGCAGTACGTC. The chain employs TRBV14 and TRBJ2-7; 8 bases line up with TRBD2. The trim removed 5 bases at V and 7 bases at J, leaving 16 bases unmatched. Germline CDR1 reads SGHDN; CDR2 reads FVKESK. This CDR3 contains 16 residues.

This clonotype was counted at least ten times. V is TRBV28 and J is TRBJ2-7; 8 nucleotides agree with TRBD1. This CDR3 region has 14 residues. The ends lost 6 bases at V and 4 bases at J; junction bases unmatched: 8. Germline CDR1 and CDR2: MDHEN and SYDVKM. The CDR3 nucleotides are TGTGCCAGCAGGCTTATGCAGGGGGCGTACGAGCAGTACTTC. It translates to CASRLMQGAYEQYF.

The rearrangement uses TRBV19 and TRBJ2-7; no clear D gene. The germline CDR1 and CDR2 sequences are LNHDA and SQIVND (reference sequence). The CDR3 loop spans 15 amino acids. Trimming left V 11 bases short and J 0 bases short, with 20 bases between. The CDR3 DNA follows: TGTGCCTCCGCCCGCAGTTACTCAAGCTCCTACGAGCAGTACTTC. This encodes CASARSYSSSYEQYF. The full variable domain, rest sourced from reference TRBV19 and TRBJ2-7, is DGGITQSPKYLFRKEGQNVTLSCEQNLNHDAMYWYRQDPGQGLRLIYYSQIVNDFQKGDIAEGYSVSREKKESFPLTVTSAQKNPTAFYLCASARSYSSSYEQYFGPGTRLTVT.

This clonotype was detected ten times or more. CDR3 sequence (DNA): TGTGCCAGCAGTTACTCCGACACCTACGAGCAGTACTTC. Amino acids: CASSYSDTYEQYF. The V and J genes are TRBV6-2 or TRBV6-3 and TRBJ2-7; D call uncertain. Trimming pared 0 bases from V and 2 bases from J, leaving 5 bases between. The CDR3 is 13 residues long. Germline V gene data show CDR1 as MNHEY and CDR2 as SVGEGT.

J is TRBJ2-7 and V is TRBV5-1; maybe TRBD1 (5 bases). The CDR3 runs to 14 residues. V shed 0 bases and J shed 3 bases, with 10 bases lying between them. Germline assignment: CDR1 SGHRS and CDR2 YFSETQ. CDR3 protein: CASSLAGASYEQYF. The CDR3 DNA follows: TGCGCCAGCAGCTTGGCTGGGGCCAGCTACGAGCAGTACTTC.

This chain joins TRBV19 and TRBJ1-5; D may be TRBD1 (6 bases). This CDR3 has 14 amino acids. Germline CDR1 and CDR2: LNHDA and SQIVND (reference sequence). V lost 7 bases and J lost 7, with 17 bases in between. CDR3 DNA sequence: TGTGCCAGTACGGTTGGGGTCAGGGGCCAGCCCCAGCATTTT. It codes for CASTVGVRGQPQHF.

This clonotype was recorded a few times. The chain carries TRBV24-1 and TRBJ2-3; tentative D call: TRBD2 (6 bases). V shed 4 bases and J shed 5 bases, with 15 bases lying between them. This CDR3 region has 15 residues. Germline V gene data show CDR1 as KGHDR and CDR2 as SFDVKD. Here the CDR3 reads CATSDRLDAGDTQYF. For the CDR3, the DNA is TGTGCCACCAGTGACCGACTAGATGCAGGAGATACGCAGTATTTT.